Sequencing of this T cell receptor beta chain was carried out in a study of Tregs in tolerant kidney transplant recipients. TCRdb's copy holds only in-frame clones and misses some; the assay was immunoSEQ multiplex PCR. The sample shows tens of thousands of clones, roughly 84% of them seen only once. Germline V gives CDR1 KGHSH, CDR2 LQKENI. The CDR3 extends over 13 amino acids. Trimming removed 5 bases at V and 8 bases at J, with 13 bases between. Thawed PBMCs were FACS-sorted into unstimulated CD4+CD25+CD127- regulatory T cells, CD4+CD25- non-regulatory cells, CD4 and CD8 cells. With respect to this clone: Its antigen is not known.

General study results and limits: Few patients were studied, so findings need validation in larger groups. No direct test of biological reproducibility was done here. Expanding Tregs on activated donor B cells appeared to best identify donor-specific TCRbeta clones.

The origin of this receptor is a human donor in good health. This rearrangement joins TRBV18 to TRBJ1-5; D call uncertain. The sample was CD4+ T cells from blood. CDR3 nucleotide sequence: TGTGCCAGCTCAACGTCCCAAGTGGAGCCCCAGCATTTT. Amino acids: CASSTSQVEPQHF.